This section outlines one TCR beta chain sequence together with its context. The entry originates in a study of blood T cell repertoires in COVID-19. Study as a whole: In each case, the material was cDNA or gDNA derived from T cells, B-cell-depleted T cells, or PBMCs.

Authors' processing steps: Amplifying reference gene primers gave estimates of nucleated cell counts. The table came from immunoSEQ multiplex PCR; TCRdb's copy has only in-frame clones and leaves some out. V and J calls and clone size come straight from that table; D and trimming were deduced from the DNA. The sample shows 200,000 to 250,000 clones, 85% to 90% of them seen only once. Germline values: CDR1 SNHLY, CDR2 FYNNEI. V was pared by 6 bases and J by 7 bases, with 11 bases of the junction left unmatched. This CDR3 has 15 residues. The source of this sequence is a man aged 35-49 years who had recovered from COVID-19. The sample taken for sequencing was PBMCs or T cells enriched from blood (not recorded which). The chain employs TRBV2 and TRBJ2-1; 8 nucleotides match TRBD2. CDR3 residues: CASRSRLAMQNEQFF. CDR3 DNA sequence: TGTGCCAGCAGAAGTAGACTAGCGATGCAGAATGAGCAGTTCTTC.